This T cell receptor beta chain was recorded in a study of T cell responses to AZD1222 COVID-19 vaccine. Clones were sequenced by immunoSEQ multiplex PCR, and TCRdb holds only the in-frame ones, with some missing. The data hold roughly 130,000 clones, with approximately 88% observed a single time. This clone has just one count. Its specificity is not known. CDR3 length equals 14 residues. V was trimmed by 2 bases and J by 4 bases, leaving 11 bases between them. Germline V lookup: CDR1 MNHNS, CDR2 SASEGT. Whole-study results and caveats: Reportedly, close to half of spike-specific TCRs are directed against unmutated variant regions.

The input for sequencing was peripheral blood, taken on day 0 of AZD1222 vaccination. The clonotype comes from an adult in good health. The V call is TRBV6-1, the J call TRBJ1-2, with D uncertain. DNA for the CDR3: TGTGCCAGCAGTGAAAGGCGACTGCTCTATGGCTACACCTTC. It codes for CASSERRLLYGYTF.